These T cell receptor beta chains were read from a single sample in a study of blood T cell repertoires in COVID-19. Sequencing was performed with immunoSEQ multiplex PCR; in TCRdb, only in-frame clones are kept and a portion is missing. In the table there are about 260,000 clones, around 82% of which are singletons. The sequenced sample consisted of peripheral blood. These receptors all come from a human donor in a cohort sampled during active COVID-19. Both conserved end residues are part of each CDR3. D genes are given only for firm matches. Expanded clones are given a class, and other clones once, few, many or no size at all.

CDR3 DNA: TGTGCCAGCACCCCACCGAGCGGGGATTACAATGAGCAGTTCTTC
CDR3 protein: CASTPPSGDYNEQFF
clone size: NA
D gene: TRBD2
J gene: TRBJ2-1
V gene: TRBV6-2/TRBV6-3

CDR3 DNA: TGTGCCAGCAGCAGCGGGGCGGGGCCCTTTTCTACGCAGTATTTT
CDR3 protein: CASSSGAGPFSTQYF
clone size: NA
D gene: TRBD2
J gene: TRBJ2-3
V gene: TRBV5-8

CDR3 DNA: TGCGCCAGCAGCCAAGAAGGGCAGGGTATCTACGAGCAGTACTTC
CDR3 protein: CASSQEGQGIYEQYF
clone size: NA
D gene: NA
J gene: TRBJ2-7
V gene: TRBV4-3

CDR3 DNA: TGTGCCAGCAGTTTAGGACAGTCCCCCCCTCAGTCCAGCACAGATACGCAGTATTTT
CDR3 protein: CASSLGQSPPQSSTDTQYF
clone size: few
D gene: NA
J gene: TRBJ2-3
V gene: TRBV7-8

CDR3 DNA: TGTGCCAGTAGTATCGGGGACAGATACAATCAGCCCCAGCATTTT
CDR3 protein: CASSIGDRYNQPQHF
clone size: NA
D gene: TRBD1
J gene: TRBJ1-5
V gene: TRBV19

CDR3 DNA: TGTGCCAGCAGCCCCCTAGCTGGAGCCTACGAGCAGTACTTC
CDR3 protein: CASSPLAGAYEQYF
clone size: few
D gene: NA
J gene: TRBJ2-7
V gene: TRBV11-2

CDR3 DNA: TGTGCCAGCTCACCAGCGGGACTAAAGGACTTC
CDR3 protein: CASSPAGLKDF
clone size: NA
D gene: TRBD2
J gene: TRBJ2-5
V gene: TRBV18

CDR3 DNA: TGCGCCAGCAGCCAAAACATCGGGGGGGAAAAACTGTTTTTT
CDR3 protein: CASSQNIGGEKLFF
clone size: NA
D gene: NA
J gene: TRBJ1-4
V gene: TRBV4-3

CDR3 DNA: TGCGCCAGCAGTGAGACGGGAGTCGGAGCTTTCTTT
CDR3 protein: CASSETGVGAFF
clone size: once
D gene: NA
J gene: TRBJ1-1
V gene: TRBV10-2

CDR3 DNA: TGTGCCAGCAGCCCTCTAGCGGGGACCGGCTCCTACAATGAGCAGTTCTTC
CDR3 protein: CASSPLAGTGSYNEQFF
clone size: NA
D gene: TRBD2
J gene: TRBJ2-1
V gene: TRBV14

CDR3 DNA: TGTGCCAGCAGGGGACAGGGCGTCTCTGGAAACACCATATATTTT
CDR3 protein: CASRGQGVSGNTIYF
clone size: NA
D gene: TRBD1
J gene: TRBJ1-3
V gene: TRBV6-5

CDR3 DNA: TGTGCCAGCTCACCACGTTTTCCGACAGGACCTAATGAAAAACTGTTTTTT
CDR3 protein: CASSPRFPTGPNEKLFF
clone size: few
D gene: NA
J gene: TRBJ1-4
V gene: TRBV18

CDR3 DNA: TGCGCCAGCCGCCTGGACTTCTCTTACACCTTC
CDR3 protein: CASRLDFSYTF
clone size: once
D gene: NA
J gene: TRBJ1-2
V gene: TRBV5-1

CDR3 DNA: TGTGCCAGCAGCTTAAATAGCGCGGCCAGACCTTATGGCTACACCTTC
CDR3 protein: CASSLNSAARPYGYTF
clone size: NA
D gene: NA
J gene: TRBJ1-2
V gene: TRBV7-8

CDR3 DNA: TGCGCCAGCAGCCAAGCCGACCAGGGCGGCTATGGCTACACCTTC
CDR3 protein: CASSQADQGGYGYTF
clone size: NA
D gene: NA
J gene: TRBJ1-2
V gene: TRBV4-3

CDR3 DNA: TGTGCCAGCAGCTTAGAATTAGCGGGGGGTGAGCAGTTCTTC
CDR3 protein: CASSLELAGGEQFF
clone size: NA
D gene: TRBD2
J gene: TRBJ2-1
V gene: TRBV7-2

CDR3 DNA: TGTGCCAGCAGCTCCAGAACTAGCGGGGCATACAATGAGCAGTTCTTC
CDR3 protein: CASSSRTSGAYNEQFF
clone size: NA
D gene: TRBD2
J gene: TRBJ2-1
V gene: TRBV3-1/TRBV3-2

CDR3 DNA: TGTGCCAGCTCCGGGACAGGGGGCAACGAGCAGTACTTC
CDR3 protein: CASSGTGGNEQYF
clone size: NA
D gene: TRBD1
J gene: TRBJ2-7
V gene: TRBV18

CDR3 DNA: TGTGCCAGCGGACAGGTTAACACTGAAGCTTTCTTT
CDR3 protein: CASGQVNTEAFF
clone size: NA
D gene: TRBD1
J gene: TRBJ1-1
V gene: TRBV3-1/TRBV3-2

CDR3 DNA: TGTGCCAGCAGCTTAATTCAATCCGGGACAGGGGTTGGTGGCTACACCTTC
CDR3 protein: CASSLIQSGTGVGGYTF
clone size: NA
D gene: TRBD1
J gene: TRBJ1-2
V gene: TRBV5-4

CDR3 DNA: TGTGCCACCAGCCCTCGGGGGGACGGCACAGATACGCAGTATTTT
CDR3 protein: CATSPRGDGTDTQYF
clone size: NA
D gene: TRBD2
J gene: TRBJ2-3
V gene: TRBV15

CDR3 DNA: TGTGCCAGCCTGGCTAACCCAGGGGATCATTCACCCCTCCACTTT
CDR3 protein: CASLANPGDHSPLHF
clone size: NA
D gene: NA
J gene: TRBJ1-6
V gene: TRBV19

CDR3 DNA: TGTGCCATCAAGACTAGCGGGACGGACAATGAGCAGTTCTTC
CDR3 protein: CAIKTSGTDNEQFF
clone size: NA
D gene: TRBD2
J gene: TRBJ2-1
V gene: TRBV10-3

CDR3 DNA: TGTGCCAGCAGGCTATTAGGGGAGCCCCAGCATTTT
CDR3 protein: CASRLLGEPQHF
clone size: once
D gene: NA
J gene: TRBJ1-5
V gene: TRBV28

CDR3 DNA: TGTGCCAGCAGTCCCCAGGGAGAGACCCAGTACTTC
CDR3 protein: CASSPQGETQYF
clone size: NA
D gene: NA
J gene: TRBJ2-5
V gene: TRBV6-5

CDR3 DNA: TGCGCCAGCAGCCAAGCTAGACAGGGGGGGAGCTCCTACAATGAGCAGTTCTTC
CDR3 protein: CASSQARQGGSSYNEQFF
clone size: NA
D gene: TRBD1
J gene: TRBJ2-1
V gene: TRBV4-3

CDR3 DNA: TGTGCCAGTAGTACGGAGCACCGGGACAGACAAGACACCATATATTTT
CDR3 protein: CASSTEHRDRQDTIYF
clone size: NA
D gene: TRBD1
J gene: TRBJ1-3
V gene: TRBV19

CDR3 DNA: TGTGCCAGCAGCCCATGGCAGGGGAATGAAAAACTGTTTTTT
CDR3 protein: CASSPWQGNEKLFF
clone size: few
D gene: NA
J gene: TRBJ1-4
V gene: TRBV7-2

CDR3 DNA: TGTGCCAGCAGCCTCAGGGGACCGGAGACCCAGTACTTC
CDR3 protein: CASSLRGPETQYF
clone size: NA
D gene: NA
J gene: TRBJ2-5
V gene: TRBV12-3/TRBV12-4

CDR3 DNA: TGTGCCAGTAGTATAAACAGGGGGGAAACGGCTTTCTTT
CDR3 protein: CASSINRGETAFF
clone size: few
D gene: TRBD1
J gene: TRBJ1-1
V gene: TRBV19

CDR3 DNA: TGTGCCAGCAGCTTGGAAACCGGTTACAGGACCGGGGAGCTGTTTTTT
CDR3 protein: CASSLETGYRTGELFF
clone size: NA
D gene: NA
J gene: TRBJ2-2
V gene: TRBV7-8

CDR3 DNA: TGTGCCAGCAGCCAAGATTCATTGAGGGGGGGGTACCCCCTCCACTTT
CDR3 protein: CASSQDSLRGGYPLHF
clone size: NA
D gene: NA
J gene: TRBJ1-6
V gene: TRBV4-2

CDR3 DNA: TGTGCCAGCAGCTTGGGGGGGCCTGGAAACACCATATATTTT
CDR3 protein: CASSLGGPGNTIYF
clone size: NA
D gene: NA
J gene: TRBJ1-3
V gene: TRBV5-4

CDR3 DNA: TGTGCCAGCAGCAAGGTTTATAGACAGGGGGTTAACTATGGCTACACCTTC
CDR3 protein: CASSKVYRQGVNYGYTF
clone size: NA
D gene: NA
J gene: TRBJ1-2
V gene: TRBV21-1

CDR3 DNA: TGCAGTGCTAGAGACGGCTATGGCTACACCTTC
CDR3 protein: CSARDGYGYTF
clone size: NA
D gene: NA
J gene: TRBJ1-2
V gene: TRBV20-1

CDR3 DNA: TGTGCCAGTAGTGCCGAGGGTCGGCGCACCGGGGAGCTGTTTTTT
CDR3 protein: CASSAEGRRTGELFF
clone size: NA
D gene: NA
J gene: TRBJ2-2
V gene: TRBV19

CDR3 DNA: TGCGCCAGCAGCTTGGCTTTTCGGGGGGGAGGCGAGCAGTACTTC
CDR3 protein: CASSLAFRGGGEQYF
clone size: NA
D gene: TRBD2
J gene: TRBJ2-7
V gene: TRBV5-1